Shown below are 16 T cell receptor beta chains from a single sample sequenced in a study of cytotoxic CD8 clonotypes in ibrutinib-treated CLL. The repertoire was sequenced with immunoSEQ multiplex PCR; TCRdb's copy has only in-frame clones and lacks some. The sample has tens of thousands of clones; 86% are singletons. This sample comprised PBMCs, obtained before ibrutinib treatment. These receptors all come from a human donor with chronic lymphocytic leukemia.

The chain is built from TRBV29-1 and TRBJ1-1; D is undetermined. The CDR3 consists of 14 residues. Germline CDR1 SQVTM, CDR2 ANQGSEA. V dropped 6 bases and J dropped 0 bases, with 14 bases sitting between them. CDR3 nucleotide sequence: TGCAGCGTGAACGGCGAACCAATGAACACTGAAGCTTTCTTT. Its translation: CSVNGEPMNTEAFF.

V usage is TRBV6-5 and J usage is TRBJ1-1, with a possible D match to TRBD1 (6 bases). Germline V gene data show CDR1 as MNHEY and CDR2 as SVGAGI. This CDR3 is built from 14 residues. Trimming left V 2 bases short and J 0 bases short, with 7 bases between. CDR3 residues: CASSYGGMNTEAFF. CDR3 DNA sequence: TGTGCCAGCAGTTACGGGGGCATGAACACTGAAGCTTTCTTT.

The rearrangement links TRBV10-3 to TRBJ2-1, with 11 nucleotides matching TRBD2. The V gene's germline CDR1 is ENHRY and CDR2 SYGVKD. The V segment lost 6 bases and the J segment 8 bases; nucleotides outside the gene matches: 6. The CDR3 sequence is 14 residues long. The CDR3 nucleotides are TGTGCCATCAGGGATCTAGCGGGAGGCGATGAGCAGTTCTTC. Its translation: CAIRDLAGGDEQFF.

V is TRBV6-6 and J is TRBJ2-7; the D gene is possibly TRBD2 (6 bases). Trimming cost V 0 bases and J 6 bases, with 15 bases left between them. CDR1 is MNHNY and CDR2 is SVGAGI in the germline V gene (reference sequence). The CDR3 is 15 residues long. In DNA form, the CDR3 reads TGTGCCAGCAGTTACTCGGGACTGGGAGCCCTCGAGCAGTACTTC. Protein sequence: CASSYSGLGALEQYF.

This chain links TRBV19 with TRBJ2-3; D is uncertain. The CDR3 sequence is 13 residues long. Germline V gene sequence: CDR1 LNHDA, CDR2 SQIVND (reference sequence). The V gene lost 4 bases and the J gene lost 6 bases, with 11 bases spanning the gap. CDR3 in amino acids: CASSSPLGDTQYF. CDR3 nucleotide sequence: TGTGCCAGTAGTAGCCCGCTTGGGGATACGCAGTATTTT.

This chain links TRBV5-1 with TRBJ2-2; D unclear. Per the germline V gene, CDR1 is SGHRS and CDR2 is YFSETQ. This CDR3 region has 14 residues. V lost 2 bases and J 2 bases, leaving 7 bases between the germline ends. The CDR3 spells CASSFKINTGELFF. CDR3 DNA: TGCGCCAGCAGCTTCAAGATCAACACCGGGGAGCTGTTTTTT.

The CDR3 sequence is CASSPGGFYGYTF. The CDR3 DNA follows: TGTGCCAGCAGCCCCGGCGGTTTCTATGGCTACACCTTC. The chain uses TRBV9 and TRBJ1-2; D unresolved. Per the germline V gene, CDR1 is SGDLS and CDR2 is YYNGEE. There are 13 residues in the CDR3. V was shortened by 4 bases and J by 4 bases, with 11 bases between the two germline ends.

This clone was seen more than once but under ten times. The rearrangement joins TRBV7-3 to TRBJ2-2, with a possible D match to TRBD2 (5 bases). CDR3 length: 14 amino acids. Trimming stripped 6 bases from V and 5 bases from J, with 13 bases between. Germline V gene data show CDR1 as SGHTA and CDR2 as FQGTGA. The CDR3 DNA is TGTGCCAGCAGTTGGAGCCCGGGGACCGGGGAGCTGTTTTTT. Its translation is CASSWSPGTGELFF.

This clone occurred a few times. This sequence joins TRBV18 and TRBJ1-2; weak D call: TRBD1 (5 bases). Trimming removed 3 bases at V and 5 bases at J, with 13 bases between. CDR3 length: 14 amino acids. Looked up from germline, CDR1 is KGHSH and CDR2 is LQKENI. The chain's CDR3 is CASSPTGTEYGYTF. CDR3 coding DNA: TGTGCCAGCTCACCCACCGGGACGGAATATGGCTACACCTTC.

This clone has ten or more counts. This sequence joins TRBV5-1 and TRBJ2-3; TRBD2 aligns across 9 bases. Losses at the gene ends were 0 bases for V and 6 bases for J; bases not matched to a gene: 5. This CDR3 comprises 15 residues. CDR1 is SGHRS and CDR2 is YFSETQ in the germline V gene. CDR3 residues: CASSLALAGTDTQYF. The CDR3 DNA reads TGCGCCAGCAGCTTGGCGCTAGCGGGAACGGATACGCAGTATTTT.

This clone showed up just once. DNA of the CDR3: TGTGCCAGCAGCTTCGGGGGAGGTCGGGACGAGCAGTACTTC. It yields the protein CASSFGGGRDEQYF. The rearrangement uses TRBV7-9 and TRBJ2-7, with D perhaps TRBD2 (6 bases). Germline CDR1 reads SEHNR; CDR2 reads FQNEAQ (reference sequence). The CDR3 has 14 residues. Trimming took off 3 bases at V and 5 bases at J, with 14 bases between the two ends.

This clone occurred once. This rearrangement joins TRBV28 to TRBJ2-7; D not certain. V was pared by 6 bases and J by 1 base, with 7 bases between. Per the germline V gene, CDR1 is MDHEN and CDR2 is SYDVKM. This CDR3 region has 12 residues. CDR3 DNA sequence: TGTGCCAGCAGGTTGAATTCCTACGAGCAGTACTTC. It is translated as CASRLNSYEQYF.

This clone has a single count. The chain links TRBV20-1 to TRBJ2-5; D perhaps matches TRBD2 (6 bases). Trimming cost V 6 bases and J 5 bases, with 7 bases left between them. The CDR3 length is 10 residues. Germline V gene sequence: CDR1 DFQATT, CDR2 SNEGSKA (reference sequence). The CDR3 spells CSAAGETQYF. The CDR3 DNA is TGCAGTGCGGCGGGGGAGACCCAGTACTTC.

V and J are TRBV4-1 and TRBJ1-2, with D possibly matching TRBD1 (5 bases). This CDR3 comprises 17 residues. Germline V gives CDR1 MGHRA, CDR2 YSYEKL. V was shortened by 0 bases and J by 0 bases, with 14 bases between the two germline ends. CDR3 residues: CASSQERGRAANYGYTF. In DNA form, the CDR3 reads TGCGCCAGCAGCCAAGAACGGGGCAGGGCGGCTAACTATGGCTACACCTTC.

The count of this clone is one. V usage is TRBV7-2 and J usage is TRBJ2-3; a possible D gene is TRBD2 (6 bases). The length of the CDR3 is 16 residues. V gave up 3 bases and J gave up 7 bases, with 20 bases separating them. Germline CDR1 is SGHTA and CDR2 is FQGNSA. The CDR3 DNA reads TGTGCCAGCAGCTTTGGGGCTAGCGTGTTTTTATATACGCAGTATTTT. It is translated as CASSFGASVFLYTQYF.

V and J are TRBV5-4 and TRBJ2-3; D remains ambiguous. Trimming stripped 3 bases from V and 1 base from J, with 6 bases between. This CDR3 is built from 13 residues. Germline-derived CDR1 and CDR2 are SGHNT and YYREEE (reference sequence). The CDR3 sequence: CASSSDGTDTQYF. The CDR3, as DNA: TGTGCCAGCAGCTCCGACGGCACAGATACGCAGTATTTT.